The 19 T cell receptor beta chains given below trace back to one sample, sequenced in a study of vaccination effects on CD4 cells after COVID-19. The protocol was immunoSEQ multiplex PCR, while the TCRdb copy is restricted to in-frame clones and leaves out a portion. The sample includes more than 25,000 clones, 70% to 75% of them seen just once. These receptors' antigens are unknown. In the ViraFEST assay, antigen-specific CD4+ clonotypes were identified by expansion after peptide-pool stimulation. With nine to eleven days of culture completed, CD4+ T cells were isolated. Each participant was given two doses of one vaccine (BNT162b2 or mRNA-1273). The sequenced sample was CD4+ T cells from PBMCs cultured with HCoV-229E spike peptides, obtained after COVID-19 vaccination. Receptors originate from a human donor who received a COVID-19 vaccine.

J is TRBJ1-2 and V is TRBV19; weak D call: TRBD1 (5 bases). Trimming removed 5 bases from V and 4 bases from J, with 11 bases in between. The CDR3 extends over 13 amino acids. Germline assignment: CDR1 LNHDA and CDR2 SQIVND (reference sequence). CDR3 nucleotide sequence: TGTGCCAGTAGTGGCACAGGTCGCTATGGCTACACCTTC. Translated, it gives CASSGTGRYGYTF.

The genes are TRBV5-1 and TRBJ2-7; the D is unclear. V was shortened by 5 bases and J by 3 bases, with 12 bases between the two germline ends. CDR1 and CDR2 (germline): SGHRS, YFSETQ. This CDR3 has 13 amino acids. The CDR3 region has the DNA TGCGCCAGCAGGACGGGTTCTAACTACGAGCAGTACTTC. As protein: CASRTGSNYEQYF. The full variable domain, with the rest looked up from reference TRBV5-1 and TRBJ2-7, is KAGVTQTPRYLIKTRGQQVTLSCSPISGHRSVSWYQQTPGQGLQFLFEYFSETQRNKGNFPGRFSGRQFSNSRSEMNVSTLELGDSALYLCASRTGSNYEQYFGPGTRLTVT.

This clone was seen just once. This sequence joins TRBV5-1 and TRBJ1-4; 11 nucleotides line up with TRBD1. V dropped 4 bases and J dropped 2; count of bases not matched to a gene: 4. The CDR3 is 16 amino acids. Germline CDR1 is SGHRS and CDR2 is YFSETQ. This CDR3 is CASSPGQGGTNEKLFF. The CDR3 DNA is TGCGCCAGCAGCCCGGGACAGGGGGGGACTAATGAAAAACTGTTTTTT.

V usage is TRBV18 and J usage is TRBJ1-2; TRBD1 matches at 7 bases. V lost 4 bases and J lost 8; bases outside the gene matches: 16. The CDR3 has 16 amino acids. The germline CDR1 and CDR2 sequences are KGHSH and LQKENI. CDR3 DNA sequence: TGTGCCAGCTCACTGAATGGACAGGCGGGGACCGACGGCTACACCTTC. It encodes CASSLNGQAGTDGYTF.

J is TRBJ2-5 and V is TRBV27; D is undetermined. V was clipped by 6 bases and J by 5 bases, with 13 bases between them. This CDR3 comprises 13 residues. The germline V gene has CDR1 MNHEY and CDR2 SMNVEV (reference sequence). CDR3 region: CASSPRARETQYF. DNA for the CDR3: TGTGCCAGCAGCCCTCGGGCCCGGGAGACCCAGTACTTC.

The chain employs TRBV6-5 and TRBJ2-7; possible D gene TRBD2, 7 bases. Germline V gene data show CDR1 as MNHEY and CDR2 as SVGAGI. The V end lost 7 bases, the J end lost 0 bases, and 16 bases lay between the germline ends. This CDR3 is 15 amino acids long. The CDR3 DNA reads TGTGCCAGCACGGGCATGGGGGGGCCCTCCTACGAGCAGTACTTC. Its translation: CASTGMGGPSYEQYF.

The chain links TRBV6-5 to TRBJ1-1; D unclear. In germline, CDR1 is MNHEY, CDR2 SVGAGI. The CDR3 is made up of 13 amino acids. Trimming took off 6 bases at V and 4 bases at J, with 12 bases between the two ends. CDR3 sequence: CASSLDYSTEAFF. The CDR3 DNA reads TGTGCCAGCAGCCTGGACTACAGCACTGAAGCTTTCTTT.

The chain links TRBV6-5 to TRBJ2-7; TRBD1 matches 8 bases. V shed 6 bases, J shed 3 bases, and the junction held 10 bases outside the gene matches. Germline CDR1 MNHEY, CDR2 SVGAGI. CDR3 length equals 15 residues. This CDR3 is CASRRGQGVIYEQYF. In DNA form, the CDR3 reads TGTGCCAGCAGGCGCGGACAGGGTGTTATCTACGAGCAGTACTTC.

The sample holds a few counts of this clone. The chain couples TRBV6-2 or TRBV6-3 to TRBJ1-4, with 10 bases aligning to TRBD1. V was pared by 2 bases and J by 8 bases, with 5 bases of the junction left unmatched. Germline loops: CDR1 MNHEY, CDR2 SVGEGT. This CDR3 is built from 15 residues. The CDR3, as DNA: TGTGCCAGCAGTTACACGACAGGGGGCCAAGAAAAACTGTTTTTT. This sequence encodes CASSYTTGGQEKLFF.

The rearrangement uses TRBV30 and TRBJ1-2; D is ambiguous. V gave up 0 bases and J gave up 1 base, with 12 bases separating them. CDR3 size: 15 residues. CDR1 is GTSNPN and CDR2 is SVGIG in the germline V gene (reference sequence). The CDR3 reads CAWSVGPKINYGYTF. The DNA for the CDR3 is TGTGCCTGGAGTGTCGGCCCGAAAATTAACTATGGCTACACCTTC.

This chain connects TRBV19 to TRBJ2-3; tentative D call: TRBD2 (6 bases). The ends were cut back, 5 bases at V and 4 bases at J, with 16 bases in the middle. The germline CDR1 and CDR2 sequences are LNHDA and SQIVND (reference sequence). The CDR3 totals 15 residues. CDR3 residues: CASSSASETPDTQYF. As DNA, the CDR3 is TGTGCCAGTAGTTCCGCTAGCGAGACGCCAGATACGCAGTATTTT.

This rearrangement joins TRBV3-1 (or the pseudogene TRBV3-2) to TRBJ1-2, with D tentatively TRBD1 (6 bases). CDR1 LGHDT and CDR2 YNNKEL come from the germline V gene (reference sequence). The V end was cut by 1 base, the J end by 8 bases, with 11 bases between. The CDR3 sequence is 13 residues long. The CDR3 sequence: CASSQGPGDGYTF. Here the CDR3 DNA reads TGTGCCAGCAGCCAAGGGCCAGGGGACGGCTACACCTTC.

This chain uses TRBV5-1 with TRBJ1-1, with D perhaps matching TRBD1 (5 bases). CDR3 length equals 15 residues. Per germline, CDR1 SGHRS and CDR2 YFSETQ. The V and J ends lost 0 bases and 6 bases respectively, with 15 bases between them. CDR3: CASSLDLQGRAEAFF. The CDR3 region has the DNA TGCGCCAGCAGCTTGGACCTTCAGGGAAGGGCTGAAGCTTTCTTT.

V gene TRBV19 combines with J gene TRBJ1-1; D is undetermined. V was pared by 1 base and J by 4 bases, with 13 bases between. Germline assignment: CDR1 LNHDA and CDR2 SQIVND (reference sequence). CDR3 length: 15 residues. The CDR3 nucleotides read TGTGCCAGTAGTATAGGGACCGCTGGGGTCACTGAAGCTTTCTTT. It yields the protein CASSIGTAGVTEAFF.

This clone was found once. The J gene is TRBJ2-2, the V gene TRBV19; no clear D. CDR3 length equals 13 residues. CDR1 and CDR2 from the germline V gene are LNHDA and SQIVND (reference sequence). The ends were cut back, 3 bases at V and 1 base at J, with 3 bases in the middle. Here the CDR3 reads CASSMENTGELFF. Written as DNA, the CDR3 is TGTGCCAGTAGTATGGAGAACACCGGGGAGCTGTTTTTT.

The CDR3 loop is CASSPGTGSNEQFF. The CDR3 nucleotides read TGCGCCAGCAGCCCCGGGACAGGGAGCAATGAGCAGTTCTTC. This chain connects TRBV5-1 to TRBJ2-1, with 9 bases lining up with TRBD1. V lost 4 bases to trimming and J lost 6 bases; unmatched junction nucleotides: 5. CDR3 size: 14 residues. CDR1 SGHRS and CDR2 YFSETQ come from the germline V gene.

V is TRBV3-1 (or the pseudogene TRBV3-2) and J is TRBJ2-7; tentative D call: TRBD1 (5 bases). Per germline, CDR1 LGHDT and CDR2 YNNKEL (reference sequence). V was cut by 4 bases and J by 7 bases, with 14 bases left in between. This CDR3 is 13 amino acids long. The CDR3: CASSLEGAQEQYF. The CDR3 DNA reads as TGTGCCAGCAGCCTTGAAGGGGCGCAAGAGCAGTACTTC.

The chain uses TRBV4-1 and TRBJ2-7; 9 bases line up with TRBD2. The CDR3 has 15 residues. With V trimmed by 2 bases and J by 3 bases, 5 bases remained unmatched. Germline CDR1 is MGHRA and CDR2 is YSYEKL. The CDR3 region has the DNA TGCGCCAGCAGCCAACCAGCGGGAGGCCGCTACGAGCAGTACTTC. Its translation is CASSQPAGGRYEQYF.

The J gene is TRBJ2-2, the V gene TRBV25-1; D call uncertain. The CDR3 totals 14 residues. V dropped 1 base and J dropped 0 bases, with 3 bases sitting between them. The V gene's germline CDR1 is MGHDK and CDR2 SYGVNS. The CDR3 is CASSEWANTGELFF. CDR3 DNA: TGTGCCAGCAGTGAATGGGCGAACACCGGGGAGCTGTTTTTT.